Below, 31 T cell receptor beta chains from the same sample are listed, as sequenced in a study of CD8+ T cells in alopecia areata. Treatment defined: oral pan-JAK inhibitor, 5-10 mg twice daily. It was cDNA, reverse transcribed from extracted RNA, that served as the sequencing template. Generated by immunoSEQ multiplex PCR, the TCRdb table keeps only in-frame clones and is missing some. The table includes around 140,000 clones, about 88% detected once. This sample comprised CD8+ T cells sorted from blood, obtained at week 4, from a patient treated with tofacitinib. These TCRs come from a human donor with alopecia areata.

As for this clone: Other DNA variants within this sample encode the same CDR3. The genes are TRBV27 and TRBJ2-5, with D perhaps matching TRBD2 (5 bases). Trimming stripped 5 bases from V and 5 bases from J, with 6 bases between. The CDR3 extends over 11 amino acids. Germline V gene sequence: CDR1 MNHEY, CDR2 SMNVEV (reference sequence). CDR3 loop: CASSRGETQYF. The CDR3, as DNA: TGTGCCAGCAGTCGAGGGGAGACCCAGTACTTC.

This rearrangement joins TRBV30 to TRBJ2-1; maybe TRBD2 (5 bases). Germline CDR1 and CDR2: GTSNPN and SVGIG (reference sequence). The CDR3 extends over 11 amino acids. Trimming pared 4 bases from V and 7 bases from J, leaving 8 bases between. CDR3 residues: CAWTGGNEQFF. CDR3 nucleotide sequence: TGTGCCTGGACAGGAGGTAATGAGCAGTTCTTC.

The chain combines TRBV12-5 with TRBJ2-7; D unclear. The CDR3 spans 13 residues. The V and J ends lost 1 base and 5 bases respectively, with 9 bases between them. Germline assignment: CDR1 LGHNT and CDR2 FRNRAP. Here the CDR3 DNA reads TGTGCTAGTGGTTTGGAAAGGGTCCACGAGCAGTACTTC. Its protein product is CASGLERVHEQYF.

The V call is TRBV4-1, the J call TRBJ2-5; D remains ambiguous. The CDR3 sequence is 16 residues long. Trimming pared 2 bases from V and 4 bases from J, leaving 17 bases between. Germline V lookup: CDR1 MGHRA, CDR2 YSYEKL. CDR3 bases: TGCGCCAGCAGCCAACGTGTAGCCAAATCGGGAGAGACCCAGTACTTC. It encodes CASSQRVAKSGETQYF.

The chain uses TRBV2 and TRBJ2-7, with D perhaps being TRBD1 or TRBD2 (5 bases each). With 1 base removed from V and 7 bases from J, the gap between germline ends came to 23 bases. The CDR3 consists of 17 residues. In germline, CDR1 is SNHLY, CDR2 FYNNEI. CDR3 sequence (DNA): TGTGCCAGCAGTGAAGTAATTCGCCGTTTCGAGAGGGGAGAGCAGTACTTC. It specifies CASSEVIRRFERGEQYF.

The chain has TRBV5-1 and TRBJ2-3; TRBD1 matches 7 bases. Trimming took 0 bases from V and 6 from J; bases not matched to a gene: 4. The length of the CDR3 is 14 residues. Germline CDR1 is SGHRS and CDR2 is YFSETQ. CDR3 nucleotide sequence: TGCGCCAGCAGCTTGGGGACAGGTCCGGATACGCAGTATTTT. This sequence encodes CASSLGTGPDTQYF. Variable domain in full (rest from reference TRBV5-1 and TRBJ2-3): KAGVTQTPRYLIKTRGQQVTLSCSPISGHRSVSWYQQTPGQGLQFLFEYFSETQRNKGNFPGRFSGRQFSNSRSEMNVSTLELGDSALYLCASSLGTGPDTQYFGPGTRLTVL.

The chain recombines TRBV29-1 with TRBJ2-1; 7 nucleotides line up with TRBD1. The J segment lost 0 bases and the V segment lost 8 bases, leaving 4 bases of the junction unmatched. The CDR3 sequence is 13 residues long. The germline V gene encodes CDR1 SQVTM and CDR2 ANQGSEA. The CDR3 spells CSLRDSSYNEQFF. In DNA form, the CDR3 reads TGCAGCCTCCGGGACAGCTCCTACAATGAGCAGTTCTTC.

This chain joins TRBV4-1 and TRBJ2-7; 9 bases agree with TRBD2. CDR3 length equals 13 residues. V gave up 3 bases and J gave up 6 bases; unmatched junction bases: 3. From germline, CDR1 is MGHRA and CDR2 YSYEKL. CDR3 residues: CASSQREGPEQYF. CDR3 nucleotides: TGCGCCAGCAGCCAGCGGGAGGGCCCCGAGCAGTACTTC.

The chain carries TRBV29-1 and TRBJ2-1; 15 bases match TRBD2. The V gene end was trimmed by 0 bases and the J gene end by 12 bases; junction bases not matched to a gene: 6. CDR1 is SQVTM, CDR2 ANQGSEA, per germline. This CDR3 comprises 15 residues. The CDR3 protein is CSVEDPGLAGGGQFF. The CDR3 DNA reads as TGCAGCGTTGAAGACCCCGGACTAGCGGGAGGGGGGCAGTTCTTC.

V gene TRBV7-9 combines with J gene TRBJ2-3; D call uncertain. The CDR3 sequence is 12 residues long. Germline V CDR1 and CDR2: SEHNR, FQNEAQ (reference sequence). V was trimmed by 2 bases and J by 3 bases, leaving 3 bases between them. The CDR3 region is CASSLQTDTQYF. The CDR3 DNA is TGTGCCAGCAGCTTACAAACAGATACGCAGTATTTT.

This chain links TRBV4-1 with TRBJ2-5, with 12 bases identical to TRBD2. From germline, CDR1 is MGHRA and CDR2 YSYEKL. J gave up 5 bases and V 4 bases, and 5 bases lay outside the gene matches. The CDR3 is 15 residues long. The CDR3 DNA reads TGCGCCAGCAGCCCAGGCCTAGCGGGAGGGGAGACCCAGTACTTC. It yields the protein CASSPGLAGGETQYF.

The rearrangement joins TRBV30 to TRBJ2-2, with D perhaps TRBD2 (5 bases). CDR1 is GTSNPN and CDR2 is SVGIG in the germline V gene (reference sequence). This CDR3 has 17 residues. The V and J ends lost 0 bases and 5 bases respectively, with 19 bases between them. CDR3 residues: CAWSVVRVLSQTGELFF. The CDR3 region has the DNA TGTGCCTGGAGTGTGGTGAGGGTCTTATCGCAGACCGGGGAGCTGTTTTTT.

This clone was detected only once. This sequence joins TRBV14 and TRBJ1-2; D is ambiguous. CDR3 length equals 14 residues. V lost 0 bases and J 5 bases, leaving 10 bases between the germline ends. Germline assignment: CDR1 SGHDN and CDR2 FVKESK. The CDR3, as DNA: TGTGCCAGCAGCCAAGAGGGCGGAGGGTATGGCTACACCTTC. This encodes CASSQEGGGYGYTF.

This chain connects TRBV19 to TRBJ2-3; possibly TRBD1 for D (6 bases). The CDR3 is made up of 15 amino acids. Germline V CDR1 and CDR2: LNHDA, SQIVND (reference sequence). Trimming pared 5 bases from V and 1 base from J, leaving 13 bases between. The CDR3 loop is CASSVRTDRTDTQYF. CDR3 bases: TGTGCCAGTAGTGTTAGGACAGATCGCACAGATACGCAGTATTTT.

The genes are TRBV27 and TRBJ2-1; 7 bases match TRBD1. Germline V gene data show CDR1 as MNHEY and CDR2 as SMNVEV (reference sequence). J lost 6 bases, V lost 4 bases, and 3 bases had no gene match. This CDR3 has 13 residues. The CDR3 DNA sequence: TGTGCCAGCAGTTGGGACAGTTTCAATGAGCAGTTCTTC. Amino acid sequence: CASSWDSFNEQFF.

The V gene is TRBV6-5, the J gene TRBJ2-7; D unresolved. This CDR3 region has 13 residues. Germline-derived CDR1 and CDR2 are MNHEY and SVGAGI. V lost 0 bases, J lost 3 bases, and 6 bases lay in between. CDR3 loop: CASSYSFRYEQYF. Here the CDR3 DNA reads TGTGCCAGCAGTTACTCATTTCGCTACGAGCAGTACTTC.

In its sample, this clone was seen once. The CDR3 region has the DNA TGCAGCGTTGGGGCGCTGAACACCGGGGAGCTGTTTTTT. Translated, it gives CSVGALNTGELFF. The V and J genes are TRBV29-1 and TRBJ2-2; D uncertain. Germline lookup yields CDR1 SQVTM and CDR2 ANQGSEA. This CDR3 contains 13 residues. Trimming pared 4 bases from V and 1 base from J, leaving 7 bases between.

The chain is built from TRBV25-1 and TRBJ2-5, with D possibly TRBD1 on 6 matching bases. The length of the CDR3 is 15 residues. The V end was cut by 4 bases, the J end by 1 base, with 13 bases between. Germline V gene sequence: CDR1 MGHDK, CDR2 SYGVNS. The CDR3 here is CASSAQGSAQETQYF. The CDR3 bases are TGTGCCAGCAGTGCACAGGGATCTGCCCAAGAGACCCAGTACTTC. Full variable domain (remainder filled in from reference TRBV25-1 and TRBJ2-5): EADIYQTPRYLVIGTGKKITLECSQTMGHDKMYWYQQDPGMELHLIHYSYGVNSTEKGDLSSESTVSRIRTEHFPLTLESARPSHTSQYLCASSAQGSAQETQYFGPGTRLLVL.

The table lists this clone with a count of one. This rearrangement joins TRBV13 to TRBJ2-1; perhaps TRBD2 as D (5 bases). Germline-derived CDR1 and CDR2 are PRHDT and FYEKMQ (reference sequence). The CDR3 runs 14 residues. V was clipped by 2 bases and J by 7 bases, with 12 bases between them. The CDR3 sequence is CASSLTFSGNEQFF. DNA of the CDR3: TGTGCCAGCAGCTTAACGTTCTCGGGGAATGAGCAGTTCTTC. Variable domain in full (rest from reference TRBV13 and TRBJ2-1): AAGVIQSPRHLIKEKRETATLKCYPIPRHDTVYWYQQGPGQDPQFLISFYEKMQSDKGSIPDRFSAQQFSDYHSELNMSSLELGDSALYFCASSLTFSGNEQFFGPGTRLTVL.

This chain connects TRBV13 to TRBJ1-3; D unresolved. The CDR3 loop spans 13 amino acids. Trimming took 4 bases from V and 0 from J, leaving 4 bases between them. CDR1 and CDR2 (germline): PRHDT, FYEKMQ (reference sequence). The CDR3 sequence is CASSSSSGNTIYF. The CDR3 DNA sequence: TGTGCCAGCAGCTCTAGCTCTGGAAACACCATATATTTT.

The table lists this clone with a count of one. Distinct nucleotide sequences in the sample also encode this CDR3. The CDR3 DNA follows: TGTGCCTGGAGTGGTTACTATGGCTACACCTTC. The encoded protein is CAWSGYYGYTF. J is TRBJ1-2 and V is TRBV30; D gene ambiguous. Germline loops: CDR1 GTSNPN, CDR2 SVGIG (reference sequence). V was pared by 1 base and J by 3 bases, with 3 bases between. CDR3 length equals 11 residues.

The chain uses TRBV27 and TRBJ1-5; no clear D. Trimming cost V 4 bases and J 2 bases, with 21 bases left between them. In germline, CDR1 is MNHEY, CDR2 SMNVEV (reference sequence). CDR3 size: 18 residues. The CDR3 protein is CASSSRRTVVHGNQPQHF. CDR3 nucleotides: TGTGCCAGCAGTTCCCGCAGGACGGTAGTGCATGGCAATCAGCCCCAGCATTTT.

The V and J genes are TRBV10-2 and TRBJ2-1; D remains unclear. This CDR3 has 12 amino acids. Between the trimmed V and J ends, which lost 3 bases and 10 bases, there was a span of 10 bases. Per germline, CDR1 WSHSY and CDR2 SAAADI. CDR3 amino acids: CASSEGSDEQFF. DNA of the CDR3: TGCGCCAGCAGTGAAGGCTCCGACGAGCAGTTCTTC.

CDR3 protein: CSVGLGGNEQFF. The CDR3 bases are TGCAGCGTTGGTTTGGGCGGGAATGAGCAGTTCTTC. The V gene is TRBV29-1, the J gene TRBJ2-1; D is perhaps TRBD2 (5 bases). V was cut by 4 bases and J by 7 bases, with 11 bases left in between. Germline V gives CDR1 SQVTM, CDR2 ANQGSEA. CDR3 length equals 12 residues.

The chain uses TRBV2 and TRBJ2-6; no clear D. This CDR3 has 13 residues. V was pared by 7 bases and J by 4 bases, with 8 bases between. The germline CDR1 and CDR2 sequences are SNHLY and FYNNEI. CDR3 bases: TGTGCCAGCACCAAACCCGGGGCCAACGTCCTGACTTTC. As protein: CASTKPGANVLTF.

The chain joins TRBV30 to TRBJ2-1; 9 bases are a match to TRBD1. This CDR3 is 13 amino acids long. Losses at the gene ends were 5 bases for V and 6 bases for J; bases not matched to a gene: 5. Germline assignment: CDR1 GTSNPN and CDR2 SVGIG (reference sequence). The CDR3 sequence: CAWGLDRGNEQFF. CDR3 in DNA: TGTGCCTGGGGCCTGGACAGGGGCAATGAGCAGTTCTTC.

The V gene is TRBV29-1, the J gene TRBJ2-1, with 11 bases that match TRBD2. Germline assignment: CDR1 SQVTM and CDR2 ANQGSEA. This CDR3 has 15 amino acids. Trimming at V came to 1 base and at J to 7 bases, leaving 6 bases not matched to a gene. The CDR3 here is CSVEGLAGGWNEQFF. CDR3 nucleotides: TGCAGCGTTGAAGGGTTAGCGGGAGGGTGGAATGAGCAGTTCTTC.

This clone appeared once. The CDR3 loop reads CASSLELRGSYEQYF. In DNA form, the CDR3 reads TGTGCCAGCAGCTTGGAGTTGCGTGGCTCCTACGAGCAGTACTTC. This rearrangement joins TRBV5-6 to TRBJ2-7; D is unresolved. The V and J ends lost 0 bases and 0 bases respectively, with 10 bases between them. The CDR3 is made up of 15 amino acids. Germline assignment: CDR1 SGHDT and CDR2 YYEEEE.

This chain uses TRBV7-9 with TRBJ2-4; TRBD2 aligns across 11 bases. This CDR3 has 14 residues. The V gene end was trimmed by 5 bases and the J gene end by 9 bases; junction bases not matched to a gene: 6. Per the germline V gene, CDR1 is SEHNR and CDR2 is FQNEAQ (reference sequence). CDR3 coding DNA: TGTGCCAGCAGCCCGGGACTAGCGGAGGGCATTCAGTACTTC. Translation: CASSPGLAEGIQYF.

The rearrangement links TRBV29-1 to TRBJ1-5; weak D call: TRBD1 (5 bases). The V end was cut by 7 bases, the J end by 4 bases, with 11 bases between. The CDR3 covers 12 residues. Germline V gene sequence: CDR1 SQVTM, CDR2 ANQGSEA. The DNA for the CDR3 is TGCAGCGCCAGGGACGGGAATCAGCCCCAGCATTTT. Amino acid sequence: CSARDGNQPQHF.

This chain joins TRBV27 and TRBJ1-5; D remains unclear. Germline values: CDR1 MNHEY, CDR2 SMNVEV (reference sequence). The germline V and J ends were trimmed by 3 bases and 1 base, with 13 bases remaining between them. There are 16 residues in the CDR3. This CDR3 is CASSFAGPGSNQPQHF. As DNA, the CDR3 is TGTGCCAGCAGTTTTGCTGGGCCGGGGAGCAATCAGCCCCAGCATTTT.